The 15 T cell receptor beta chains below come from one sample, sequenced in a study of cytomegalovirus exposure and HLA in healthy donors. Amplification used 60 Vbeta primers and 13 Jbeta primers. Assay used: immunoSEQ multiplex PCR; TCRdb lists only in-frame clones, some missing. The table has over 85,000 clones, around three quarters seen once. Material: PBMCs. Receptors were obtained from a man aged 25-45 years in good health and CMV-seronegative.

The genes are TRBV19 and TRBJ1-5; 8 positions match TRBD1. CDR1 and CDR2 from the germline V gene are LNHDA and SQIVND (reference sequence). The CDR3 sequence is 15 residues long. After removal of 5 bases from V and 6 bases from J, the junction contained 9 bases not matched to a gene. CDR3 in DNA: TGTGCCAGTAGTTTGGACAGGGAGGCAGGTCAGCCCCAGCATTTT. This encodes CASSLDREAGQPQHF. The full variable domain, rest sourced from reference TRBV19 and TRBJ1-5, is DGGITQSPKYLFRKEGQNVTLSCEQNLNHDAMYWYRQDPGQGLRLIYYSQIVNDFQKGDIAEGYSVSREKKESFPLTVTSAQKNPTAFYLCASSLDREAGQPQHFGDGTRLSIL.

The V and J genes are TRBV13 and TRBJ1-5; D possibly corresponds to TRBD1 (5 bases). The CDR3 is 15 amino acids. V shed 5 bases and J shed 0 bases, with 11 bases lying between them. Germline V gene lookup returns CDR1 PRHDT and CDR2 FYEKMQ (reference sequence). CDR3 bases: TGTGCCAGCAGCGCGGGACGGGATAGCAATCAGCCCCAGCATTTT. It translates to CASSAGRDSNQPQHF.

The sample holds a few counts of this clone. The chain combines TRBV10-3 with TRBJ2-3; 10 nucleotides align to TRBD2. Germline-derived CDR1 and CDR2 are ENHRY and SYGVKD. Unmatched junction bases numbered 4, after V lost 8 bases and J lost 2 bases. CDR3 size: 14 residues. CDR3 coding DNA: TGTGCCATCGGAGCGGGGGGGCTCACAGATACGCAGTATTTT. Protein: CAIGAGGLTDTQYF.

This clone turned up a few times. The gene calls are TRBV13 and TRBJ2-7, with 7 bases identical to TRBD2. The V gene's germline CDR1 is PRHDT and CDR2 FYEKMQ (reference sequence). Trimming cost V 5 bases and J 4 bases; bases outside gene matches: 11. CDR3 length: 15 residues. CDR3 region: CASSQLRDYGYEQYF. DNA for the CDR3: TGTGCCAGCAGCCAACTCCGGGACTACGGGTACGAGCAGTACTTC.

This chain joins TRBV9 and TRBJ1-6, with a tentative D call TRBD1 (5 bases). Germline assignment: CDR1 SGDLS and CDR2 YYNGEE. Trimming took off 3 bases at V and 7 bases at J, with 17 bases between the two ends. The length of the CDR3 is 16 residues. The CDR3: CASSAAGREGNSPLHF. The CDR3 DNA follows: TGTGCCAGCAGCGCAGCAGGGAGGGAAGGGAATTCACCCCTCCACTTT.

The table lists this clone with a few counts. The CDR3 DNA sequence: TGCGCCAGCAGCTTGCAGGGGGGCTCACCCCTCCACTTT. Encoded protein: CASSLQGGSPLHF. The chain recombines TRBV5-1 with TRBJ1-6, with 7 bases lining up with TRBD1. After removal of 1 base from V and 10 bases from J, the junction contained 2 bases not matched to a gene. Germline V gene lookup returns CDR1 SGHRS and CDR2 YFSETQ. There are 13 residues in the CDR3.

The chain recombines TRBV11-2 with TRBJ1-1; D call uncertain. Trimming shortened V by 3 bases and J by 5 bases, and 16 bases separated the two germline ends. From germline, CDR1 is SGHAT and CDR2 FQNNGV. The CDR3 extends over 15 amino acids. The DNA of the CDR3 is TGTGCCAGCAGCTTGACCGGGCCTCGGGATACTGAAGCTTTCTTT. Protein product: CASSLTGPRDTEAFF.

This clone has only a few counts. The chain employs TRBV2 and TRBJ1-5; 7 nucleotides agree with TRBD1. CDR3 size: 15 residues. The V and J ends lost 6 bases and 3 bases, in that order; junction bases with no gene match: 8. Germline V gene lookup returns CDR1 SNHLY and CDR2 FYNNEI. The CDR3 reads CASREGQMYNQPQHF. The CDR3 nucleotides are TGTGCCAGCAGGGAGGGACAGATGTACAATCAGCCCCAGCATTTT.

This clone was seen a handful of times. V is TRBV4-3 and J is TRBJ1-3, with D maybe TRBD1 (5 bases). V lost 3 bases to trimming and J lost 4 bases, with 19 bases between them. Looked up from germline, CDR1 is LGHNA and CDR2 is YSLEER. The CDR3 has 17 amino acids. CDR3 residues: CASSQEPSSGYGNTIYF. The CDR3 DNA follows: TGCGCCAGCAGCCAGGAGCCATCCTCAGGGTACGGAAACACCATATATTTT.

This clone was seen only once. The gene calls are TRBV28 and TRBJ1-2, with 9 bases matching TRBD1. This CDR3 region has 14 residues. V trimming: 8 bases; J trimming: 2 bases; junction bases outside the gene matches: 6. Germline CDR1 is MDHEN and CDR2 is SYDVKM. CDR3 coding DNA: TGTGCCAGCCGTCGGACAGGGGCGAACTATGGCTACACCTTC. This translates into CASRRTGANYGYTF.

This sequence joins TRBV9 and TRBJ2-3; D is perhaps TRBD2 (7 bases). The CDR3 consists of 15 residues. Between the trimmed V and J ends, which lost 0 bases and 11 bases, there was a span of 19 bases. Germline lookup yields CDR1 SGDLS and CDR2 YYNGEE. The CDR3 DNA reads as TGTGCCAGCAGCGTAGGCGGGGGCCCCGGGTTGGAGCAGTATTTT. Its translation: CASSVGGGPGLEQYF. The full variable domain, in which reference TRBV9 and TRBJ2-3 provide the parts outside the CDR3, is DSGVTQTPKHLITATGQRVTLRCSPRSGDLSVYWYQQSLDQGLQFLIQYYNGEERAKGNILERFSAQQFPDLHSELNLSSLELGDSALYFCASSVGGGPGLEQYFGPGTRLTVL.

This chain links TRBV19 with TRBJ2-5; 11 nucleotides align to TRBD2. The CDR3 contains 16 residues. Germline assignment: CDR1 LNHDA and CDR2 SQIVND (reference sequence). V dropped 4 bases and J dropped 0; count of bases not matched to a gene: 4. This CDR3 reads CASSSTSGGYQETQYF. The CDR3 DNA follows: TGTGCCAGTAGTAGCACTAGCGGGGGTTACCAAGAGACCCAGTACTTC.

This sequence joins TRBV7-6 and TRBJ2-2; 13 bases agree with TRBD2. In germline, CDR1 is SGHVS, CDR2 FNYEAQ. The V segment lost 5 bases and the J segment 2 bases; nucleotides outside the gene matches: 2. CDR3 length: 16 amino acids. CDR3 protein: CASSRTSGSNTGELFF. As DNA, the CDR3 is TGTGCCAGCAGCCGGACTAGCGGGAGTAACACCGGGGAGCTGTTTTTT.

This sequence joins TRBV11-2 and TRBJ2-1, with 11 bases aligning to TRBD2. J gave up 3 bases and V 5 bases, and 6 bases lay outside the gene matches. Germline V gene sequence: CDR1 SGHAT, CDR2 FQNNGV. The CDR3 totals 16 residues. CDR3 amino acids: CASSQGGTSGYNEQFF. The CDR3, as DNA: TGTGCCAGCAGCCAGGGGGGGACTAGCGGCTACAATGAGCAGTTCTTC.

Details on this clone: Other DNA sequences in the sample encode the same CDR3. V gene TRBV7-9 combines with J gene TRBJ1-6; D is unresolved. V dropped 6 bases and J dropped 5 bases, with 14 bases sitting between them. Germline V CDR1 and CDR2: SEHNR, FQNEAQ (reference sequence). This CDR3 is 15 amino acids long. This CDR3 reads CASRSSRANNSPLHF. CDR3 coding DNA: TGTGCCAGCAGGTCGAGCAGAGCGAATAATTCACCCCTCCACTTT.